A selection of T cell receptor beta chains follows, all from one sample in a study of blood T cell repertoires in COVID-19. Profiled with immunoSEQ multiplex PCR; TCRdb holds only in-frame clones, not every one. The table lists 300,000 to 350,000 clones, 87% of them singletons. Input material: peripheral blood. Receptors were obtained from a man between 18 and 35 years old with active or convalescent COVID-19. Both conserved end residues are part of each CDR3. D genes are given only for firm matches. The size of a clone is reported for some rows only, either as once, few or many, or as a class for expanded clones.

d_call clone_size j_call v_call cdr3_nt cdr3_aa
NA NA TRBJ2-7 TRBV4-1 TGCGCCAGCAGCCAAGATCTCTACGAGCAGTACTTC CASSQDLYEQYF
TRBD1 NA TRBJ1-2 TRBV9 TGTGCCAGCAGCCTCCAGACAGGGTTCGCAGATGGCTACACCTTC CASSLQTGFADGYTF
NA once TRBJ2-3 TRBV27 TGTGCCAGCAGTTTATCCGGGGTGACGGGCACAGATACGCAGTATTTT CASSLSGVTGTDTQYF
NA NA TRBJ2-7 TRBV28 TGTGCCAGCAGCCCCCGGACAGCCTCCTCCTACGAGCAGTACTTC CASSPRTASSYEQYF
TRBD1 NA TRBJ2-3 TRBV4-1 TGCGCCACCGCGACAGGGCCTCTCACAGATACGCAGTATTTT CATATGPLTDTQYF
NA NA TRBJ1-3 TRBV28 TGTGCCAGCGGGCGAGGACTTGGAAACACCATATATTTT CASGRGLGNTIYF
NA NA TRBJ1-6 TRBV7-2 TGTGCCAGCAACCAGTTAAATTCACCCCTCCACTTT CASNQLNSPLHF
TRBD1 NA TRBJ2-7 TRBV13 TGTGCCAGCAGCCCCGGCGGGACAGGGGGCCGGGAGCAGTACTTC CASSPGGTGGREQYF
TRBD1 NA TRBJ2-2 TRBV11-2 TGTGCCAGCAGCTCGGACAGGGCGAACACCGGGGAGCTGTTTTTT CASSSDRANTGELFF
NA NA TRBJ1-3 TRBV7-9 TGTGCCAGCCAACTCTCTGGAAACACCATATATTTT CASQLSGNTIYF